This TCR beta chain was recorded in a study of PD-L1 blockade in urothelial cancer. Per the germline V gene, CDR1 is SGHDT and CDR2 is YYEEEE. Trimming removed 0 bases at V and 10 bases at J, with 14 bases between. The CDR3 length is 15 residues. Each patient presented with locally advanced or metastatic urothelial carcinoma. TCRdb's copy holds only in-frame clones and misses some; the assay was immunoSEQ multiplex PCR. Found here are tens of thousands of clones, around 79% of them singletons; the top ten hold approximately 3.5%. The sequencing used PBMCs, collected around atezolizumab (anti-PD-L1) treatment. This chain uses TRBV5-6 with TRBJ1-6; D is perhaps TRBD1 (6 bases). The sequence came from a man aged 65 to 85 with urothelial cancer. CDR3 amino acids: CASSLEGDGLSPLHF. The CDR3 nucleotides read TGTGCCAGCAGCTTGGAGGGGGACGGATTATCACCCCTCCACTTT.